The sequence of this T cell receptor beta chain was determined in a study of T cell changes during pregnancy in multiple sclerosis. Sequenced by immunoSEQ multiplex PCR; TCRdb stores in-frame clones only, minus some. The table includes under 70,000 clones, roughly nine tenths detected once. The specimen comprised CD4+ T cells from peripheral blood mononuclear cells, sampled in the first trimester of pregnancy. This TCR was recovered from a female donor with multiple sclerosis, enrolled in a pregnancy study.

The CDR3 region has the DNA TGTGCCAGCAGTGAGTCACAGACCTACGAGCAGTACTTC. This translates into CASSESQTYEQYF. The chain combines TRBV2 with TRBJ2-7, with unresolved D. V lost 3 bases, J lost 2 bases, and 8 bases lay in between. The CDR3 is 13 residues long. Germline assignment: CDR1 SNHLY and CDR2 FYNNEI.